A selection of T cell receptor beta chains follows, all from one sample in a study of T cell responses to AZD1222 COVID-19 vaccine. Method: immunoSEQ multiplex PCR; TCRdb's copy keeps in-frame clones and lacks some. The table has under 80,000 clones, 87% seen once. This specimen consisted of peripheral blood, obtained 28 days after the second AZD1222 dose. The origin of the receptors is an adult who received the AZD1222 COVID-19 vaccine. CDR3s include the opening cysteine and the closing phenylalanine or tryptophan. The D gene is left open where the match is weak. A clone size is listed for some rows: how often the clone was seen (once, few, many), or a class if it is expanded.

cdr3_nt: TGTGCCAGCAGCTTAGCTAGCGGGACCTCCGATGAGCAGTTCTTC
cdr3_aa: CASSLASGTSDEQFF
clone_size: few
j_call: TRBJ2-1
d_call: TRBD2
v_call: TRBV7-6

cdr3_nt: TGTGCCAGTAGTACGAAGGGGATTAACGGCTACACCTTC
cdr3_aa: CASSTKGINGYTF
clone_size: once
j_call: TRBJ1-2
d_call: .
v_call: TRBV19

cdr3_nt: TGCAGCGTTGGGGGGTTTTGGGGACAGTCACCGGACTATGGCTACACCTTC
cdr3_aa: CSVGGFWGQSPDYGYTF
clone_size: .
j_call: TRBJ1-2
d_call: TRBD1
v_call: TRBV29-1

cdr3_nt: TGTGCCAGCATACGCGGACAGGGCGATGGCTACACCTTC
cdr3_aa: CASIRGQGDGYTF
clone_size: .
j_call: TRBJ1-2
d_call: TRBD1
v_call: TRBV11-2

cdr3_nt: TGCAGCGTTGGTTGGACTAGCAGGGGAGCTGATACGCAGTATTTT
cdr3_aa: CSVGWTSRGADTQYF
clone_size: .
j_call: TRBJ2-3
d_call: TRBD2
v_call: TRBV29-1

cdr3_nt: TGTGCCAGCAGCCAAGCGGACAGGGAAGGACAGCCCCAGCATTTT
cdr3_aa: CASSQADREGQPQHF
clone_size: once
j_call: TRBJ1-5
d_call: TRBD1
v_call: TRBV4-2

cdr3_nt: TGTGCCAGCAGCCCGGGGGGGGGCAACGAGCAGTTCTTC
cdr3_aa: CASSPGGGNEQFF
clone_size: .
j_call: TRBJ2-1
d_call: TRBD2
v_call: TRBV6-4

cdr3_nt: TGTGCCAGCGGGTATACGACCTACAATGAGCAGTTCTTC
cdr3_aa: CASGYTTYNEQFF
clone_size: .
j_call: TRBJ2-1
d_call: .
v_call: TRBV6-5

cdr3_nt: TGCAGCGTCCTGGACCAGGCCTTAGCCAAAAACATTCAGTACTTC
cdr3_aa: CSVLDQALAKNIQYF
clone_size: .
j_call: TRBJ2-4
d_call: .
v_call: TRBV29-1

cdr3_nt: TGCGCCAGCAGCTCCGGACAGGGGGTTGTGGGCTACACCTTC
cdr3_aa: CASSSGQGVVGYTF
clone_size: .
j_call: TRBJ1-2
d_call: TRBD1
v_call: TRBV5-1

cdr3_nt: TGTGCCAGCGGCGTACCACAGGGGAGAGAGACCCAGTACTTC
cdr3_aa: CASGVPQGRETQYF
clone_size: .
j_call: TRBJ2-5
d_call: TRBD1
v_call: TRBV27

cdr3_nt: TGTGCCTGGAAAGTTCCCGACAGGCGTTTTAGGGATTCACCCCTCCACTTT
cdr3_aa: CAWKVPDRRFRDSPLHF
clone_size: .
j_call: TRBJ1-6
d_call: .
v_call: TRBV30

cdr3_nt: TGTGCCAGTAGGAGGGACAGGACGATGACGCCTGAAGCTTTCTTT
cdr3_aa: CASRRDRTMTPEAFF
clone_size: .
j_call: TRBJ1-1
d_call: TRBD1
v_call: TRBV19

cdr3_nt: TGTGCCAGTAGTATAGCCCCTCCTGGGACAAGCAATTTACCCCAGCATTTT
cdr3_aa: CASSIAPPGTSNLPQHF
clone_size: .
j_call: TRBJ1-5
d_call: .
v_call: TRBV19

cdr3_nt: TGTGCCTGGAGGGCCTGGACAGGGCCTAATGAAAAACTGTTTTTT
cdr3_aa: CAWRAWTGPNEKLFF
clone_size: .
j_call: TRBJ1-4
d_call: TRBD1
v_call: TRBV30

cdr3_nt: TGTGCCATCAGAAGGGACAGCCCTAATGAAAAACTGTTTTTT
cdr3_aa: CAIRRDSPNEKLFF
clone_size: .
j_call: TRBJ1-4
d_call: TRBD1
v_call: TRBV10-3

cdr3_nt: TGTGCCAGCAGCTTAGGGACTAACTATGGCTACACCTTC
cdr3_aa: CASSLGTNYGYTF
clone_size: .
j_call: TRBJ1-2
d_call: .
v_call: TRBV7-9

cdr3_nt: TGCGCCAGCAGTGATTCCAGGTTGGACACTGAAGCTTTCTTT
cdr3_aa: CASSDSRLDTEAFF
clone_size: .
j_call: TRBJ1-1
d_call: .
v_call: TRBV10-1

cdr3_nt: TGTGCCAGCACGGACGGTTGGTTAGTTCAGTACTTC
cdr3_aa: CASTDGWLVQYF
clone_size: .
j_call: TRBJ2-4
d_call: .
v_call: TRBV25-1

cdr3_nt: TGCAGCGTCGGACTGAGGGAGCAGCCCCAGCATTTT
cdr3_aa: CSVGLREQPQHF
clone_size: .
j_call: TRBJ1-5
d_call: .
v_call: TRBV29-1

cdr3_nt: TGTGCCATCAGGAGCGAGGGGGCAGGCGCTTTCTTT
cdr3_aa: CAIRSEGAGAFF
clone_size: few
j_call: TRBJ1-1
d_call: TRBD1
v_call: TRBV10-3

cdr3_nt: TGTGCCAGCAGCTGGGCCGGGACAGGGACCTACGAGCAGTACTTC
cdr3_aa: CASSWAGTGTYEQYF
clone_size: .
j_call: TRBJ2-7
d_call: TRBD1
v_call: TRBV7-9

cdr3_nt: TGTGCCAGCGGAAGGGGTCAAGGCAATCAGCCCCAGCATTTT
cdr3_aa: CASGRGQGNQPQHF
clone_size: .
j_call: TRBJ1-5
d_call: .
v_call: TRBV9

cdr3_nt: TGTGCCAGCAGCGTACTTCTGGGGGACACTGAAGCTTTCTTT
cdr3_aa: CASSVLLGDTEAFF
clone_size: .
j_call: TRBJ1-1
d_call: .
v_call: TRBV9

cdr3_nt: TGTGCCAGCAGCCCCGGGCTAGCGGGCGATGAGCAGTTCTTC
cdr3_aa: CASSPGLAGDEQFF
clone_size: .
j_call: TRBJ2-1
d_call: TRBD2
v_call: TRBV3-1/TRBV3-2

cdr3_nt: TGTGCCAGCACCGGGACAGGGAGTTATAGTTTTAACTATGGCTACACCTTC
cdr3_aa: CASTGTGSYSFNYGYTF
clone_size: .
j_call: TRBJ1-2
d_call: TRBD1
v_call: TRBV5-4

cdr3_nt: TGTGCCAGCAGCTCTCAACAGGGGAGTCTCGGTAAAGAGCAGTACTTC
cdr3_aa: CASSSQQGSLGKEQYF
clone_size: .
j_call: TRBJ2-7
d_call: TRBD1
v_call: TRBV5-6